The next 24 T cell receptor beta chains were all read from a single sample in a study of T-cell reconstitution after alpha-beta-depleted transplantation in children. Unique molecular identifiers were incorporated when the TCRbeta library was constructed. TCRdb called the PCR reads again in MiXCR, with one record for every CDR3 protein. The sample has 500,000 or so distinct CDR3 sequences, about an eighth seen once. The specimen comprised PBMCs, mostly from graft donor cells, sampled 180 days after TCRalphabeta/CD19-depleted stem cell transplant. The receptors were sampled from a female patient aged 2-9 years who had a stem cell transplant for aplastic anemia, so the T cells may come from the graft donor.

The V gene is TRBV19, the J gene TRBJ2-5, with a possible D match to TRBD1 (5 bases). This CDR3 is 14 amino acids long. The germline gives CDR1 LNHDA, CDR2 SQIVND (reference sequence). V lost 6 bases to trimming and J lost 5 bases, with 16 bases between them. DNA of the CDR3: TGTGCCAGTAGAAGGTGGCAGGGTGAGGAGACCCAGTACTTC. It translates to CASRRWQGEETQYF. Looking up the rest from reference TRBV19 and TRBJ2-5 gives the full variable domain: DGGITQSPKYLFRKEGQNVTLSCEQNLNHDAMYWYRQDPGQGLRLIYYSQIVNDFQKGDIAEGYSVSREKKESFPLTVTSAQKNPTAFYLCASRRWQGEETQYFGPGTRLLVL.

The genes are TRBV29-1 and TRBJ2-1; D remains ambiguous. Trimming took off 4 bases at V and 0 bases at J, with 13 bases between the two ends. The CDR3 runs to 15 residues. CDR1 SQVTM and CDR2 ANQGSEA come from the germline V gene. CDR3 nucleotides: TGCAGCGTTGGTAGGGAAACGGGCTCCTACAATGAGCAGTTCTTC. Protein sequence: CSVGRETGSYNEQFF.

Ten or more counts support this clonotype. This chain's CDR3 is CASSWGDTEAFF. CDR3 DNA sequence: TGTGCCAGTTCTTGGGGGGACACTGAAGCTTTCTTT. The V call is TRBV6-5, the J call TRBJ1-1, with D perhaps TRBD1 (5 bases). This CDR3 contains 12 residues. V dropped 9 bases and J dropped 3 bases, with 11 bases sitting between them. Germline-derived CDR1 and CDR2 are MNHEY and SVGAGI.

Of note for this clonotype: An end of the junction does not agree with germline; a read error may underlie this. V and J are TRBV6-1 and TRBJ2-3; 7 bases agree with TRBD1. The germline gives CDR1 MNHNS, CDR2 SASEGT. The CDR3 consists of 15 residues. The CDR3: CAGRSRQGPTDTQYF. CDR3 nucleotide sequence: TGTGCCGGCAGATCCCGACAGGGCCCCACAGATACGCAGTATTTT.

This clonotype has just a few counts. The V gene is TRBV20-1, the J gene TRBJ2-1; no clear D gene. The CDR3 has 15 residues. The germline V gene encodes CDR1 DFQATT and CDR2 SNEGSKA (reference sequence). In nucleotides, the CDR3 is TGCAGCCCCCGACCCCCGCTAAGCTCCTACAATGAGCAGTTCTTC. Protein sequence: CSPRPPLSSYNEQFF.

A single count supports this clonotype. The gene calls are TRBV18 and TRBJ2-2, with 8 bases identical to TRBD1. The CDR3 is 16 amino acids. With V trimmed by 3 bases and J by 1 base, 4 bases remained unmatched. Germline CDR1 and CDR2: KGHSH and LQKENI. The CDR3 coding sequence is TGTGCCAGCTCACCGGAAGGACAGGGGAACACCGGGGAGCTGTTTTTT. Translating gives CASSPEGQGNTGELFF.

The chain recombines TRBV3-1 with TRBJ1-1; 9 bases are a match to TRBD1. Trimming at V came to 2 bases and at J to 4 bases, leaving 8 bases not matched to a gene. The germline gives CDR1 LGHDT, CDR2 YNNKEL (reference sequence). The CDR3 is made up of 16 amino acids. The CDR3 DNA reads as TGTGCCAGCAGCCAAAACAGGGGGCCCGGTGGCACTGAAGCTTTCTTT. Protein product: CASSQNRGPGGTEAFF. The complete variable domain, with remaining parts taken from reference TRBV3-1 and TRBJ1-1, reads DTAVSQTPKYLVTQMGNDKSIKCEQNLGHDTMYWYKQDSKKFLKIMFSYNNKELIINETVPNRFSPKSPDKAHLNLHINSLELGDSAVYFCASSQNRGPGGTEAFFGQGTRLTVV.

This chain connects TRBV11-2 to TRBJ2-5, with D maybe TRBD1 (6 bases). Looked up from germline, CDR1 is SGHAT and CDR2 is FQNNGV. Deletions cut 4 bases from V and 2 bases from J, with 17 bases between. This CDR3 is 16 amino acids long. CDR3 amino acids: CASSSILRDIQETQYF. CDR3 bases: TGTGCCAGCAGCTCCATCCTCCGGGACATTCAAGAGACCCAGTACTTC.

This clonotype has only a few counts. CDR3 region: CASSLVGGLGTDTQYF. The CDR3 DNA is TGTGCCAGCAGCTTAGTGGGGGGGCTGGGAACAGATACGCAGTATTTT. The chain links TRBV7-2 to TRBJ2-3; possibly TRBD2 for D (7 bases). This CDR3 is 16 amino acids long. The germline CDR1 and CDR2 sequences are SGHTA and FQGNSA. Between the trimmed V and J ends, which lost 1 base and 3 bases, there was a span of 14 bases.

The chain recombines TRBV5-6 with TRBJ1-5, with D uncertain. The CDR3 runs 14 residues. Germline CDR1 reads SGHDT; CDR2 reads YYEEEE. V was clipped by 0 bases and J by 4 bases, with 8 bases between them. Here the CDR3 DNA reads TGTGCCAGCAGCTTGGGGGATTTTAATCAGCCCCAGCATTTT. Residues: CASSLGDFNQPQHF.

This rearrangement joins TRBV28 to TRBJ2-1; D is undetermined. The V end was cut by 3 bases, the J end by 4 bases, with 13 bases between. The germline CDR1 and CDR2 sequences are MDHEN and SYDVKM. The CDR3 spans 15 residues. CDR3 residues: CASSFISIRYNEQFF. CDR3 bases: TGTGCCAGCAGTTTCATTAGCATAAGGTACAATGAGCAGTTCTTC.

This clonotype was found a few times. The J gene is TRBJ2-1, the V gene TRBV14, with 11 bases aligning to TRBD2. There are 16 residues in the CDR3. V gave up 3 bases and J gave up 2 bases; unmatched junction bases: 3. Per the germline V gene, CDR1 is SGHDN and CDR2 is FVKESK. CDR3 region: CASSHGTSGPYNEQFF. CDR3 nucleotides: TGTGCCAGCAGCCATGGGACTAGCGGTCCCTACAATGAGCAGTTCTTC.

This chain connects TRBV20-1 to TRBJ2-3; D is unresolved. Trimming stripped 0 bases from V and 5 bases from J, with 18 bases between. The CDR3 spans 16 residues. The germline CDR1 and CDR2 sequences are DFQATT and SNEGSKA (reference sequence). CDR3 sequence reads: CSARDRFPLGIDTQYF. In nucleotides, the CDR3 is TGCAGTGCTAGAGATCGTTTCCCCTTGGGGATAGATACGCAGTATTTT.

This clonotype showed up just a few times. V usage is TRBV3-1 and J usage is TRBJ2-7; 12 bases map to TRBD2. The CDR3 is 16 residues long. V lost 0 bases to trimming and J lost 6 bases; unmatched junction nucleotides: 6. CDR1 and CDR2 from the germline V gene are LGHDT and YNNKEL (reference sequence). In nucleotides, the CDR3 is TGTGCCAGCAGCCAAGATCTCGCTAGCGGGAGGGGCGAGCAGTACTTC. This gives the protein CASSQDLASGRGEQYF.

This chain links TRBV21-1 with TRBJ2-5; TRBD2, the table's D call, was not compared with the DNA. TRBV21-1 is labeled a pseudogene. The CDR3 is 16 residues long. CDR3 region: CASSNLGLAGEETQYF. CDR3 DNA sequence: TGTGCCAGCAGCAACCTGGGACTAGCGGGAGAGGAGACCCAGTACTTC.

The rearrangement joins TRBV12-3 or TRBV12-4 to TRBJ2-7; 9 nucleotides align to TRBD1. The CDR3 length is 14 residues. J gave up 9 bases and V 5 bases, and 11 bases lay outside the gene matches. The CDR3 loop is CASSVRDRVSVQYF. CDR3 coding DNA: TGTGCCAGCAGTGTCCGGGACAGGGTTAGCGTGCAGTACTTC.

Only a few counts were recorded for this clonotype. The V call is TRBV27, the J call TRBJ2-3; 10 bases align to TRBD2. This CDR3 comprises 15 residues. V was pared by 2 bases and J by 6 bases, with 5 bases of the junction left unmatched. Looked up from germline, CDR1 is MNHEY and CDR2 is SMNVEV (reference sequence). CDR3 protein: CASSLPAGGPDTQYF. CDR3 sequence (DNA): TGTGCCAGCAGTTTACCAGCGGGAGGGCCGGATACGCAGTATTTT.

This clonotype has only a few counts. This sequence joins TRBV7-2 and TRBJ2-3; D is undetermined. The CDR3 covers 16 residues. Germline CDR1 and CDR2: SGHTA and FQGNSA. Trimming cost V 1 base and J 2 bases, with 13 bases left between them. The CDR3: CASSLGISPFTDTQYF. As DNA, the CDR3 is TGTGCCAGCAGCTTAGGTATTAGTCCTTTCACAGATACGCAGTATTTT.

This chain links TRBV9 with TRBJ2-5; TRBD1 matches at 7 bases. The CDR3 is 14 amino acids. Germline V gene sequence: CDR1 SGDLS, CDR2 YYNGEE. Trimming took 3 bases from V and 2 from J; bases not matched to a gene: 4. In nucleotides, the CDR3 is TGTGCCAGCAGCGGGACAGGTCCACAAGAGACCCAGTACTTC. It is translated as CASSGTGPQETQYF.

This clonotype has only a few counts. V is TRBV28 and J is TRBJ1-1; D call uncertain. This CDR3 is 13 amino acids long. CDR1 and CDR2 from the germline V gene are MDHEN and SYDVKM. V lost 4 bases and J lost 11, with 17 bases in between. The CDR3 DNA follows: TGTGCCAGCAGTTCGACTCGGACGGATTGGGCTTTCTTT. Its translation: CASSSTRTDWAFF.

CDR3 loop: CAWRNLYEQYF. In DNA form, the CDR3 reads TGTGCCTGGAGGAACCTCTACGAGCAGTACTTC. The V and J genes are TRBV30 and TRBJ2-7; D remains unclear. V gave up 3 bases and J gave up 3 bases, with 6 bases separating them. The germline V gene encodes CDR1 GTSNPN and CDR2 SVGIG (reference sequence). This CDR3 spans 11 amino acids.

The table lists this clonotype with a few counts. The chain employs TRBV3-1 and TRBJ2-7, with TRBD1 as a possible D gene (6 bases). V dropped 11 bases and J dropped 4 bases, with 24 bases sitting between them. The CDR3 contains 15 residues. Per germline, CDR1 LGHDT and CDR2 YNNKEL (reference sequence). CDR3 residues: CASYADRIVCYEQYF. The CDR3 nucleotides read TGTGCCTCCTACGCCGACAGGATTGTGTGTTACGAGCAGTACTTC.

This clonotype was seen only a few times. The chain uses TRBV29-1 and TRBJ1-4; a possible D gene is TRBD1 (5 bases). CDR1 is SQVTM, CDR2 ANQGSEA, per germline. The germline V and J ends were trimmed by 6 bases and 0 bases, with 11 bases remaining between them. The CDR3 consists of 14 residues. CDR3 residues: CSVQRGATNEKLFF. CDR3 DNA sequence: TGCAGCGTCCAGAGGGGAGCAACTAATGAAAAACTGTTTTTT.

This clonotype was detected only a few times. The V and J genes are TRBV20-1 and TRBJ2-5, with 14 bases fitting TRBD2. Germline-derived CDR1 and CDR2 are DFQATT and SNEGSKA (reference sequence). V lost 3 bases to trimming and J lost 4 bases; unmatched junction nucleotides: 7. The CDR3 totals 16 residues. CDR3 protein: CSARGLAGATRETQYF. The DNA of the CDR3 is TGCAGTGCTAGGGGACTAGCGGGAGCAACGAGAGAGACCCAGTACTTC.